The clone carrying this T cell receptor beta chain was detected only a few times. Its target is not known. Terminally differentiated effector memory CD45RA+ cells were left out of the naive CD8 fraction, which was CD45RO-negative and positively selected for CCR7. The CDR3 is 14 amino acids. CDR1 is MNHEY, CDR2 SVGAGI, per germline. Deletions cut 6 bases from V and 3 bases from J, with 12 bases between. The table came from immunoSEQ multiplex PCR; TCRdb's copy has only in-frame clones and leaves some out. The repertoire holds about 600,000 clones, with around 95% as singletons. This record belongs to a study of shared clonotypes between healthy human individuals. Study results and caveats: Blood was the only sampled material, and tissue repertoires likely differ.

The rearrangement uses TRBV6-5 and TRBJ1-5, with TRBD1 as a possible D gene (6 bases). The sequence came from a woman aged 30 to 39 in good health. The sequenced material came from naive CD8+ T cells sorted from blood. CDR3 loop: CASSSQGHNQPQHF. CDR3 DNA sequence: TGTGCCAGCAGCTCACAGGGTCACAATCAGCCCCAGCATTTT.